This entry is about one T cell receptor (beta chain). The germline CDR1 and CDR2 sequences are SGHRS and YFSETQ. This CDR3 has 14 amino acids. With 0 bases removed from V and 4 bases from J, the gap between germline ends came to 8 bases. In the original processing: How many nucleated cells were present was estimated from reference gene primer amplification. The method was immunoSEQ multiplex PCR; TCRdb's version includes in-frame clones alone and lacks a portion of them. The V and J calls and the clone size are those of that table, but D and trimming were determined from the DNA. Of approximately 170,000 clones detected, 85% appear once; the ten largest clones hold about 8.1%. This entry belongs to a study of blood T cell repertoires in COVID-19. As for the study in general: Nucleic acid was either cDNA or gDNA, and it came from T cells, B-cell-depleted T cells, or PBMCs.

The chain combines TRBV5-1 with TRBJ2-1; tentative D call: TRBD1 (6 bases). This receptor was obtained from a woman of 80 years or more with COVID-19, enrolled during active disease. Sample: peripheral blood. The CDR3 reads CASSLVDRYNEQFF. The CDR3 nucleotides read TGCGCCAGCAGCTTGGTTGACAGGTACAATGAGCAGTTCTTC.